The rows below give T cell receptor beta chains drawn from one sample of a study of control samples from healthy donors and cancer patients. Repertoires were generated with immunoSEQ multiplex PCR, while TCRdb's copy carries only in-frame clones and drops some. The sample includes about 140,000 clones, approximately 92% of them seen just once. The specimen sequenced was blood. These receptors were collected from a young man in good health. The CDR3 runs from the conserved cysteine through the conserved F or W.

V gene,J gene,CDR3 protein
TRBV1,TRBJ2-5,CTSSQDVAPRLAGTETQYF
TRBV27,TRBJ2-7,CASSSGLASYEQYF
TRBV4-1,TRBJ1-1,CASSQMGQGGTEAFF
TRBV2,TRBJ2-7,CASTLTRALNYEQYF
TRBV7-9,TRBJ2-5,CASSFSSPETQYF
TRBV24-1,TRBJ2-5,CATSSQLGQGQETQYF
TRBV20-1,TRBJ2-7,CSASPGADYNEQYF
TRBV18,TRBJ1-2,CASSPTAGQGVYTF
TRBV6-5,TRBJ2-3,CASSYRPGSDTQYF
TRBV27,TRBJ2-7,CASSLKGVAFYEQYF
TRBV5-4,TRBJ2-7,CASSLVSSGDIAYEQYF
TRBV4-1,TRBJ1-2,CASSPLGCGSYTF
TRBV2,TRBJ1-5,CASSRGQPQHF
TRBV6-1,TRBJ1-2,CASSEGGLANYGYTF
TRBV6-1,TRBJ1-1,CASSEQTGWTEAFF